A single sample gave rise to the 27 T cell receptor delta chains below, sequenced in a study of delta chains in infants with herpesvirus infections. PBMC RNA was reverse transcribed using gamma-chain- and delta-chain-specific primers. TCRdb reran clone calling via CATT on the RT-PCR reads. The table records 2,000 to 3,000 delta-chain clones, roughly 35% of them present only once. The specimen comprised peripheral blood, sampled at time point 4 of longitudinal follow-up. These receptors were obtained from a human donor who was a Ugandan infant, either HIV-exposed or HIV-unexposed (not recorded which).

By share, this clone ranks as large. V gene TRDV2 combines with J gene TRDJ1, with TRDD3 matching 12 bases. This CDR3 is built from 21 residues. The trim removed 3 bases at V and 0 bases at J, leaving 19 bases unmatched. Germline V gene lookup returns CDR1 GEAIGNYY and CDR2 EKD. CDR3 bases: TGTGCCTGTGACCCGATTCCTACGGAAGATACTGGGGGATACTACACCGATAAACTCATCTTT. It is translated as CACDPIPTEDTGGYYTDKLIF.

V gene TRDV1 combines with J gene TRDJ1; 9 nucleotides agree with TRDD3. Germline V gives CDR1 TSWWSYY, CDR2 QGS. CDR3 size: 21 residues. V lost 0 bases and J lost 0; bases outside the gene matches: 17. The CDR3 sequence is CALGELGAWGIGLRYTDKLIF. In DNA form, the CDR3 reads TGTGCTCTTGGGGAACTAGGGGCCTGGGGGATCGGGCTTAGGTACACCGATAAACTCATCTTT.

The table lists this clone with a few counts. V and J are TRDV1 and TRDJ2; possibly TRDD3 for D (5 bases). V was trimmed by 3 bases and J by 8 bases, leaving 16 bases between them. Germline lookup yields CDR1 TSWWSYY and CDR2 QGS. This CDR3 region has 15 residues. CDR3 protein: CALGEPFPRGAQLFF. As DNA, the CDR3 is TGTGCTCTTGGGGAGCCATTCCCTCGGGGGGCACAACTCTTCTTT.

V is TRDV2 and J is TRDJ1, with D perhaps matching TRDD3 (6 bases). Trimming shortened V by 0 bases and J by 2 bases, and 15 bases separated the two germline ends. The CDR3 sequence is 16 residues long. Germline CDR1 GEAIGNYY, CDR2 EKD. The CDR3 is CACDTLGGGSTDKLIF. Written as DNA, the CDR3 is TGTGCCTGTGACACCCTGGGTGGGGGTTCGACCGATAAACTCATCTTT.

This chain links TRDV2 with TRDJ1; tentatively, D is TRDD2 or TRDD3 (6 bases each). Trimming stripped 3 bases from V and 2 bases from J, with 21 bases between. Germline CDR1 and CDR2: GEAIGNYY and EKD. There are 17 residues in the CDR3. This chain's CDR3 is CACDSLLRTGPTDKLIF. DNA for the CDR3: TGTGCCTGTGACTCCCTCCTACGCACTGGGCCGACCGATAAACTCATCTTT.

About this clone: A single base separates this from a much larger clone, so it may be a read error. The genes are TRDV2 and TRDJ3, with D possibly TRDD3 on 5 matching bases. Trimming removed 4 bases from V and 0 bases from J, with 12 bases in between. The CDR3 sequence is 17 residues long. Germline-derived CDR1 and CDR2 are GEAIGNYY and EKD. The CDR3 protein is CACDPVLDSWDTRQMFF. Here the CDR3 DNA reads TGTGCCTGTGATCCTGTACTGGACTCCTGGGACACCCGACAGATGTTTTTC.

This clone was counted only a few times. As DNA, the CDR3 is TGTGCCTGTGACATACTGGGGGAGTACACCGATAAACTCATCTTT. It specifies CACDILGEYTDKLIF. This sequence joins TRDV2 and TRDJ1, with 9 bases matching TRDD3. V lost 2 bases and J lost 0; bases outside the gene matches: 3. Germline V CDR1 and CDR2: GEAIGNYY, EKD. This CDR3 is built from 15 residues.

The chain links TRDV2 to TRDJ3; 12 bases agree with TRDD3. With 3 bases clipped from V and 2 bases from J, the junction kept 7 bases outside the gene matches. This CDR3 has 19 residues. Germline CDR1 reads GEAIGNYY; CDR2 reads EKD. Here the CDR3 DNA reads TGTGCCTGTGACGCTACTGGGGGATACAACACCTGGGACACCCGACAGATGTTTTTC. Translated: CACDATGGYNTWDTRQMFF.

To note about this clone: This may be a read error: a much more frequent sequence differs by one nucleotide. The J gene is TRDJ3, the V gene TRDV2; the match to TRDD3 covers 8 bases. The germline V gene has CDR1 GEAIGNYY and CDR2 EKD. CDR3 length equals 19 residues. V was pared by 3 bases and J by 1 base, with 10 bases of the junction left unmatched. The CDR3 DNA is TGTGCCTGTGACTCCCTGTACTGGGGGTCATCCTGGGACACCCGACAGATGTTTTTC. It codes for CACDSLYWGSSWDTRQMFF.

The V and J genes are TRDV2 and TRDJ1; 7 nucleotides agree with TRDD3. The CDR3 totals 20 residues. J gave up 7 bases and V 3 bases, and 28 bases lay outside the gene matches. Per germline, CDR1 GEAIGNYY and CDR2 EKD. CDR3 sequence (DNA): TGTGCCTGTGACCCCCTCCCGAACTTGGGGGACACCCGAGAGAGTGGTAAACTCATCTTT. Its translation is CACDPLPNLGDTRESGKLIF.

This CDR3 is CACDTVLGDIPSSWDTRQMFF. As DNA, the CDR3 is TGTGCCTGTGACACCGTACTGGGGGATATCCCCAGCTCCTGGGACACCCGACAGATGTTTTTC. V gene TRDV2 combines with J gene TRDJ3; 11 nucleotides match TRDD3. The germline V gene encodes CDR1 GEAIGNYY and CDR2 EKD. The CDR3 runs 21 residues. V lost 0 bases, J lost 0 bases, and 9 bases stayed unmatched.

This clone showed up just a few times. This clone may be a read error of a much larger clone one base away. The gene calls are TRDV1 and TRDJ1, with 7 bases matching TRDD2. The germline gives CDR1 TSWWSYY, CDR2 QGS. V shed 1 base, J shed 7 bases, and the junction held 18 bases outside the gene matches. CDR3 length equals 18 residues. CDR3 nucleotide sequence: TGTGCTCTTGGGGAACCCCCTTTCCTACCGTCTCAAATTGGTAAACTCATCTTT. Protein: CALGEPPFLPSQIGKLIF.

This clone has a handful of counts. V gene TRDV2 combines with J gene TRDJ1; 8 bases map to TRDD3. The CDR3 is 15 residues long. Trimming removed 2 bases from V and 0 bases from J; junction bases left unmatched: 4. Germline V CDR1 and CDR2: GEAIGNYY, EKD. This chain's CDR3 is CACDSLGEDTDKLIF. The CDR3 nucleotides are TGTGCCTGTGACAGTCTGGGGGAAGACACCGATAAACTCATCTTT.

The chain recombines TRDV2 with TRDJ2, with 11 bases identical to TRDD3. The CDR3 is made up of 24 amino acids. Germline loops: CDR1 GEAIGNYY, CDR2 EKD. The V and J ends lost 1 base and 0 bases, in that order; junction bases with no gene match: 24. The CDR3, as DNA: TGTGCCTGTGACACAATTTCCTACCCTGATCTGGCTGGGGGATACAGGGCTTTGACAGCACAACTCTTCTTT. Translation: CACDTISYPDLAGGYRALTAQLFF.

This clone was counted a few times. The chain carries TRDV2 and TRDJ2; D is perhaps TRDD3 (6 bases). Germline-derived CDR1 and CDR2 are GEAIGNYY and EKD. V lost 0 bases and J lost 8, with 24 bases in between. CDR3 length: 18 residues. The CDR3 nucleotides read TGTGCCTGTGACACCAGGCATTTTCCCCGGCATTGGGGGGCACAACTCTTCTTT. Encoded protein: CACDTRHFPRHWGAQLFF.

This clone is medium-sized (0.01 to 0.1%). V gene TRDV2 combines with J gene TRDJ1; D is possibly TRDD3 (5 bases). Germline V gene lookup returns CDR1 GEAIGNYY and CDR2 EKD. The CDR3 runs to 15 residues. V lost 0 bases and J 0 bases, leaving 10 bases between the germline ends. The CDR3 DNA reads as TGTGCCTGTGACACCTGGCTGGGTTACACCGATAAACTCATCTTT. It specifies CACDTWLGYTDKLIF.

The chain carries TRDV1 and TRDJ1; D assignment may be TRDD2 or TRDD3 (5 bases each). This CDR3 is built from 20 residues. V was pared by 2 bases and J by 9 bases, with 34 bases between. Germline-derived CDR1 and CDR2 are TSWWSYY and QGS. The CDR3 DNA sequence: TGTGCTCTTGGGGAAACTTCCCACGTTCGCTGGGTCGGGTCCAGGCTCCAACTCATCTTT. Protein product: CALGETSHVRWVGSRLQLIF.

This clone has only a few counts. The CDR3 DNA reads TGTGCTCTTGGGGAACGGCCCTCTACGCTAACTGGGGGATACGGGGAGAACACCGATAAACTCATCTTT. This sequence encodes CALGERPSTLTGGYGENTDKLIF. This chain links TRDV1 with TRDJ1; 13 nucleotides line up with TRDD3. J was trimmed by 0 bases and V by 1 base; bases with no gene match: 20. The CDR3 runs to 23 residues. CDR1 and CDR2 from the germline V gene are TSWWSYY and QGS.

The CDR3 reads CACDTPTGGYAPSWDTRQMFF. The CDR3 nucleotides are TGTGCCTGTGACACGCCCACTGGGGGATACGCTCCCTCCTGGGACACCCGACAGATGTTTTTC. The chain recombines TRDV2 with TRDJ3, with 13 nucleotides matching TRDD3. Trimming at V came to 1 base and at J to 0 bases, leaving 8 bases not matched to a gene. The CDR3 is 21 residues long. Per germline, CDR1 GEAIGNYY and CDR2 EKD.

As regards this clone: This may stem from a read error, because a much larger clone lies one nucleotide away. The identical CDR3 is also encoded by other nucleotide sequences in the sample. This chain connects TRDV2 to TRDJ1; 8 bases are shared with TRDD3. The germline V gene encodes CDR1 GEAIGNYY and CDR2 EKD. The CDR3 extends over 16 amino acids. CDR3 protein: CACERTGGLHSDKLIF. CDR3 coding DNA: TGTGCCTGTGAACGTACTGGGGGGCTACATTCCGATAAACTCATCTTC.

This clone is classed as large (0.1 to 1%). This chain links TRDV2 with TRDJ3; possibly TRDD3 for D (6 bases). The CDR3 totals 22 residues. The ends were cut back, 0 bases at V and 0 bases at J, with 23 bases in the middle. CDR1 is GEAIGNYY, CDR2 EKD, per germline. In nucleotides, the CDR3 is TGTGCCTGTGACACCTGGGCTGGGGACTCTCGGCGCGGCTCCTGGGACACCCGACAGATGTTTTTC. Translated: CACDTWAGDSRRGSWDTRQMFF.

This chain connects TRDV2 to TRDJ3; 12 bases align to TRDD3. The CDR3 covers 19 residues. Germline-derived CDR1 and CDR2 are GEAIGNYY and EKD. With 1 base clipped from V and 0 bases from J, the junction kept 3 bases outside the gene matches. The CDR3 DNA sequence: TGTGCCTGTGACACGCTGGGGGATACGATCTCCTGGGACACCCGACAGATGTTTTTC. Translation: CACDTLGDTISWDTRQMFF.

Judged by abundance, this clone is large. J is TRDJ3 and V is TRDV2, with D perhaps matching TRDD3 (5 bases). V was trimmed by 0 bases and J by 0 bases, leaving 20 bases between them. The CDR3 totals 21 residues. CDR1 GEAIGNYY and CDR2 EKD come from the germline V gene. CDR3 region: CACDTVGGGDLSSWDTRQMFF. The CDR3, as DNA: TGTGCCTGTGACACCGTCGGTGGTGGGGACTTGAGCTCCTGGGACACCCGACAGATGTTTTTC.

The genes are TRDV1 and TRDJ1; 13 nucleotides agree with TRDD3. The junction had 25 bases not matched to a gene; V was cut back by 0 bases and J by 0 bases. This CDR3 has 25 residues. Germline CDR1 and CDR2: TSWWSYY and QGS. The DNA for the CDR3 is TGTGCTCTTGGGGAACTACGTGGGGTTGCTATGTACTGGGGGATACGCGTACCCTACACCGATAAACTCATCTTT. Its translation is CALGELRGVAMYWGIRVPYTDKLIF.

This clone was seen a few times. This chain joins TRDV1 and TRDJ1, with 7 nucleotides matching TRDD3. Germline V gene lookup returns CDR1 TSWWSYY and CDR2 QGS. The V gene end was trimmed by 1 base and the J gene end by 0 bases; junction bases not matched to a gene: 20. The CDR3 loop spans 21 amino acids. The CDR3 DNA follows: TGTGCTCTTGGGGAACCCGGCCGCCCTCTTAGTGGGGGAACGTACACCGATAAACTCATCTTT. Residues: CALGEPGRPLSGGTYTDKLIF.

By frequency in the sample, this clone is medium-sized. The chain employs TRDV1 and TRDJ1, with 8 bases aligning to TRDD3. J was trimmed by 0 bases and V by 0 bases; bases with no gene match: 18. Germline CDR1 is TSWWSYY and CDR2 is QGS. CDR3 length: 21 amino acids. CDR3 sequence (DNA): TGTGCTCTTGGGGAACTAAACCCTCCTTCCACCTGGGGGAGGTACACCGATAAACTCATCTTT. Encoded protein: CALGELNPPSTWGRYTDKLIF.

The rearrangement uses TRDV2 and TRDJ3; 11 bases map to TRDD3. Germline V CDR1 and CDR2: GEAIGNYY, EKD. The CDR3 totals 20 residues. V was pared by 3 bases and J by 0 bases, with 9 bases of the junction left unmatched. The CDR3 DNA reads as TGTGCCTGTGACGGGATAGGTACTGGGGGATACTCCTGGGACACCCGACAGATGTTTTTC. It yields the protein CACDGIGTGGYSWDTRQMFF.